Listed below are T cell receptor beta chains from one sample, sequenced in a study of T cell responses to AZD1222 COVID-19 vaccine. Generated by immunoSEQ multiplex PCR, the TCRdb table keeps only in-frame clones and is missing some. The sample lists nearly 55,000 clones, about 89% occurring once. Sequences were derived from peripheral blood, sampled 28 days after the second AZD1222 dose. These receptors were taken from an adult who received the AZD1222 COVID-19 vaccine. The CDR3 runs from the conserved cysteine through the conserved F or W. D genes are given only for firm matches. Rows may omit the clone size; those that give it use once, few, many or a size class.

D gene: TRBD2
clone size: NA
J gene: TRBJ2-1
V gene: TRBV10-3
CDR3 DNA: TGTGCCATCAGTGAAGACCCTTCTAGCGGGAGGAGTAGCTCCTACAATGAGCAGTTCTTC
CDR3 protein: CAISEDPSSGRSSSYNEQFF

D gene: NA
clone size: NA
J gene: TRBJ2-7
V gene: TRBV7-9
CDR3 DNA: TGTGCCAGCAGCTTAGCGGTTAGGGGCGGCGAGCAGTACTTC
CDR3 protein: CASSLAVRGGEQYF

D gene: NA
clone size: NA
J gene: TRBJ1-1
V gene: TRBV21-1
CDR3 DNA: TGTGCCAGCAGCTCGTACAGGGGGACGGGGCTCACTGAAGCTTTCTTT
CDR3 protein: CASSSYRGTGLTEAFF

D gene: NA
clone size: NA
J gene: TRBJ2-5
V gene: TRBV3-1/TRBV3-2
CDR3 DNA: TGTGCCAGCAGTCCCGGGAGATTGGGGACCCAGTACTTC
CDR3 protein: CASSPGRLGTQYF

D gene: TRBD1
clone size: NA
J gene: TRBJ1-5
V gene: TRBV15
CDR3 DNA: TGTGCCACCAGCAGAGATGGGACAGGGGTAGGTCAGCCCCAGCATTTT
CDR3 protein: CATSRDGTGVGQPQHF

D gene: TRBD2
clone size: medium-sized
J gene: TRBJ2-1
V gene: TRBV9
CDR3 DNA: TGTGCCAGCGCTAGCGGTGCCCCCTACAATGAGCAGTTCTTC
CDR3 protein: CASASGAPYNEQFF

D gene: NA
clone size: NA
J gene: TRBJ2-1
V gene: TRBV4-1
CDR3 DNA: TGCGCCAGCAGCCAAGGAACTGGCTCCTACAATGAGCAGTTCTTC
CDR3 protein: CASSQGTGSYNEQFF

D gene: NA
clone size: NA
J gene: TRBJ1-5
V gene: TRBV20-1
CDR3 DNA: TGCAGTGCTAGTCGTCCGGTTGGGGGAAACAATCAGCCCCAGCATTTT
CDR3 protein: CSASRPVGGNNQPQHF

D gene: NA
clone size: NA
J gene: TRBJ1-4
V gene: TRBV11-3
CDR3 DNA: TGTGCCAGCAGCCCGGGACTGGCTAATGAAAAACTGTTTTTT
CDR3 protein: CASSPGLANEKLFF

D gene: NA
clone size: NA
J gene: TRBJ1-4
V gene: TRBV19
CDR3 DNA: TGTGCCAGTAGTATTCGAGGGGACGAATTTGAAAAACTGTTTTTT
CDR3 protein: CASSIRGDEFEKLFF

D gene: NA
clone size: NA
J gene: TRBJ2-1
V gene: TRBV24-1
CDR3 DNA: TGTGCCACCAGTGATTACGACACCAACAATGAGCAGTTCTTC
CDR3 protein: CATSDYDTNNEQFF

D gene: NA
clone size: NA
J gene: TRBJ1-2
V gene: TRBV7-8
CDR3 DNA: TGTGCCAGCAGCTTAGTCCCAGGGTCCCTACTCTATGGCTACACCTTC
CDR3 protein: CASSLVPGSLLYGYTF

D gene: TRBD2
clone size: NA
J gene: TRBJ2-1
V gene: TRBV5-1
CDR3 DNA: TGCGCCAGCAGCTTGGCTAGCGGGAGTTACGATGAGCAGTTCTTC
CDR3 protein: CASSLASGSYDEQFF

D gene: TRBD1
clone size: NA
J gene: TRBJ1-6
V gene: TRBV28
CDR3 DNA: TGTGCCAGCAGCAGGGACAGTAGTTCACCCCTCCACTTT
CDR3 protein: CASSRDSSSPLHF